A single sample is the source of the 10 T cell receptor beta chains below, sequenced in a study of shared clonotypes between healthy human individuals. Measured with immunoSEQ multiplex PCR; TCRdb has only the in-frame clones, and not every one. The sample holds 2 million to 2.5 million clones, about nine tenths seen once. The sequencing sample was made of naive CD4+ T cells from PBMCs. Subset: CD45RA+ positively selected. These receptors came from a man between 18 and 29 years old in good health. Some clones in this sample may be carry-over from other donors' samples.

Remarks on this clone: Other DNA sequences in the sample encode the same CDR3. V is TRBV7-3 and J is TRBJ2-3; 7 positions match TRBD2. This CDR3 is 12 amino acids long. V was pared by 4 bases and J by 5 bases, with 0 bases of the junction left unmatched. From germline, CDR1 is SGHTA and CDR2 FQGTGA. The CDR3 DNA is TGTGCCAGCAGCTGGGGGGGAGATACGCAGTATTTT. This codes for CASSWGGDTQYF. Full variable domain (missing parts from reference TRBV7-3 and TRBJ2-3): GAGVSQTPSNKVTEKGKYVELRCDPISGHTALYWYRQSLGQGPEFLIYFQGTGAADDSGLPNDRFFAVRPEGSVSTLKIQRTERGDSAVYLCASSWGGDTQYFGPGTRLTVL.

V and J are TRBV6-5 and TRBJ1-2; perhaps TRBD1 as D (6 bases). Germline CDR1 and CDR2: MNHEY and SVGAGI. The CDR3 has 13 amino acids. V was pared by 5 bases and J by 5 bases, with 12 bases between. The CDR3 spells CASSPAGVYGYTF. The CDR3 nucleotides are TGTGCCAGCAGTCCTGCAGGGGTTTATGGCTACACCTTC.

J is TRBJ2-1 and V is TRBV7-9; D possibly corresponds to TRBD2 (6 bases). This CDR3 has 15 residues. Per germline, CDR1 SEHNR and CDR2 FQNEAQ (reference sequence). V shed 0 bases and J shed 7 bases, with 13 bases lying between them. CDR3 nucleotides: TGTGCCAGCAGCTTAGCGGGAGGCGAGGGTAATGAGCAGTTCTTC. Its translation: CASSLAGGEGNEQFF.

The chain joins TRBV20-1 to TRBJ2-1; D possibly corresponds to TRBD2 (5 bases). There are 11 residues in the CDR3. V was shortened by 4 bases and J by 8 bases, with 9 bases between the two germline ends. Germline V lookup: CDR1 DFQATT, CDR2 SNEGSKA (reference sequence). CDR3 residues: CSAILVHEQFF. In nucleotides, the CDR3 is TGCAGTGCTATACTAGTCCATGAGCAGTTCTTC.

The count of this clone is one. The V call is TRBV7-2, the J call TRBJ1-2; unclear D gene. The V gene's germline CDR1 is SGHTA and CDR2 FQGNSA. The CDR3 length is 15 residues. V lost 2 bases to trimming and J lost 4 bases, with 14 bases between them. The CDR3 loop reads CASSLNPDPTYGYTF. In DNA form, the CDR3 reads TGTGCCAGCAGCTTAAATCCAGACCCGACCTATGGCTACACCTTC. Full variable domain (outside the CDR3, taken from reference TRBV7-2 and TRBJ1-2): GAGVSQSPSNKVTEKGKDVELRCDPISGHTALYWYRQSLGQGLEFLIYFQGNSAPDKSGLPSDRFSAERTGGSVSTLTIQRTQQEDSAVYLCASSLNPDPTYGYTFGSGTRLTVV.

Comments on this clone: Other DNA variants within this sample encode the same CDR3. The chain uses TRBV5-1 and TRBJ2-5; D is ambiguous. The V end was cut by 1 base, the J end by 5 bases, with 3 bases between. This CDR3 has 11 residues. Germline CDR1 SGHRS, CDR2 YFSETQ. In DNA, the CDR3 is TGCGCCAGCAGCTTGCGTGAGACCCAGTACTTC. As protein: CASSLRETQYF.

The rearrangement joins TRBV27 to TRBJ2-3; 12 bases are a match to TRBD2. The germline V gene has CDR1 MNHEY and CDR2 SMNVEV (reference sequence). The CDR3 contains 17 residues. V gave up 4 bases and J gave up 5 bases; unmatched junction bases: 10. CDR3 DNA sequence: TGTGCCAGCAGTTCCTTTAGACTAGCGGGAGTGTTAGATACGCAGTATTTT. Translation gives CASSSFRLAGVLDTQYF.

The chain uses TRBV6-6 and TRBJ1-1; unclear D gene. This CDR3 is 13 amino acids long. CDR1 MNHNY and CDR2 SVGAGI come from the germline V gene (reference sequence). With 5 bases removed from V and 1 base from J, the gap between germline ends came to 8 bases. The CDR3 region is CASSRPGNTEAFF. DNA of the CDR3: TGTGCCAGCAGTCGCCCCGGGAACACTGAAGCTTTCTTT.

V is TRBV29-1 and J is TRBJ1-1, with TRBD1 matching over 7 bases. Germline V CDR1 and CDR2: SQVTM, ANQGSEA. The CDR3 is made up of 14 amino acids. Trimming removed 7 bases from V and 7 bases from J; junction bases left unmatched: 15. This CDR3 reads CSASHNDRDSEAFF. The CDR3 region has the DNA TGCAGCGCCAGCCACAACGATAGGGACAGTGAAGCTTTCTTT. The variable domain in full, completed from reference TRBV29-1 and TRBJ1-1, reads SAVISQKPSRDICQRGTSLTIQCQVDSQVTMMFWYRQQPGQSLTLIATANQGSEATYESGFVIDKFPISRPNLTFSTLTVSNMSPEDSSIYLCSASHNDRDSEAFFGQGTRLTVV.

The chain couples TRBV9 to TRBJ2-1; D unresolved. Germline CDR1 is SGDLS and CDR2 is YYNGEE. CDR3 length: 15 residues. Trimming shortened V by 0 bases and J by 7 bases, and 14 bases separated the two germline ends. The CDR3, as DNA: TGTGCCAGCAGCGTAGAGGATCGGGCCAGGAATGAGCAGTTCTTC. It codes for CASSVEDRARNEQFF.